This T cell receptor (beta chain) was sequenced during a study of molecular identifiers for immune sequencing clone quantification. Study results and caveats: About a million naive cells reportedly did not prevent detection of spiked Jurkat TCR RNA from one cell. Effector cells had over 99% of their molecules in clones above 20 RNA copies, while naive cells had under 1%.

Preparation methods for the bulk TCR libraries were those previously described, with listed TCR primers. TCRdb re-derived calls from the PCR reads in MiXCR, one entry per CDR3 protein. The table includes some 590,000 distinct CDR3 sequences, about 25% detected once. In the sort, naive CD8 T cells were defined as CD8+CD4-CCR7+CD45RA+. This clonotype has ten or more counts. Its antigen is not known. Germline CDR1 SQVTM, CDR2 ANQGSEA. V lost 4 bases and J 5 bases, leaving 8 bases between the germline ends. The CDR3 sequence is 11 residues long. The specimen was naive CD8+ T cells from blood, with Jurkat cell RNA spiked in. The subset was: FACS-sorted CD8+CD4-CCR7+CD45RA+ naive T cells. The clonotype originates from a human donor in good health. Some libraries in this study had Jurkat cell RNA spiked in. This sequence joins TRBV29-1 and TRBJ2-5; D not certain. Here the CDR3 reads CSVGVGETQYF. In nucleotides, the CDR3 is TGCAGCGTTGGGGTCGGGGAGACCCAGTACTTC.